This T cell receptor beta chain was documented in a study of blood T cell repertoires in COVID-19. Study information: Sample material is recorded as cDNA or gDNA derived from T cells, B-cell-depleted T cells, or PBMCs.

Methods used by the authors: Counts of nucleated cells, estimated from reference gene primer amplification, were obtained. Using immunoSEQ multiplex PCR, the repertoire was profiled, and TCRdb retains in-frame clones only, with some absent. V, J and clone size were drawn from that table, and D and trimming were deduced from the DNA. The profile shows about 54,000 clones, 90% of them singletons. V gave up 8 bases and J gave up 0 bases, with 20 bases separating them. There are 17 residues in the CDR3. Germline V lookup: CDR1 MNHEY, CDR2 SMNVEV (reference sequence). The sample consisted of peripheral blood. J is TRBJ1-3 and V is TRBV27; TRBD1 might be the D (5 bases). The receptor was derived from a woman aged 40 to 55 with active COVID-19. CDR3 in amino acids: CASRTLDGGNSGNTIYF. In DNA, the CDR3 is TGTGCCAGCCGGACTCTGGACGGGGGAAACTCTGGAAACACCATATATTTT.